The present T cell receptor (beta chain) was sequenced within a study of monozygotic twins with inflammatory bowel disease. Study findings and constraints: Backing was not found for a single strong signal or clonotype associated with IBD.

Turning to this clonotype: Its target is unknown.

The germline V gene has CDR1 DFQATT and CDR2 SNEGSKA (reference sequence). The CDR3 runs 14 residues. With the 5' RACE reads reprocessed, TCRdb shows one record per CDR3 protein and no DNA. The listing records 350,000 to 500,000 distinct CDR3 sequences. The sequenced sample was blood. V usage is TRBV20-1 and J usage is TRBJ2-1; no DNA is available, so the TRBD2 call from TCRdb remains unchecked. The clonotype originates from a human donor with ulcerative colitis or Crohn's disease, or a healthy co-twin of an affected twin (not recorded which). The CDR3 loop is CSAQSGRIFNEQFF.